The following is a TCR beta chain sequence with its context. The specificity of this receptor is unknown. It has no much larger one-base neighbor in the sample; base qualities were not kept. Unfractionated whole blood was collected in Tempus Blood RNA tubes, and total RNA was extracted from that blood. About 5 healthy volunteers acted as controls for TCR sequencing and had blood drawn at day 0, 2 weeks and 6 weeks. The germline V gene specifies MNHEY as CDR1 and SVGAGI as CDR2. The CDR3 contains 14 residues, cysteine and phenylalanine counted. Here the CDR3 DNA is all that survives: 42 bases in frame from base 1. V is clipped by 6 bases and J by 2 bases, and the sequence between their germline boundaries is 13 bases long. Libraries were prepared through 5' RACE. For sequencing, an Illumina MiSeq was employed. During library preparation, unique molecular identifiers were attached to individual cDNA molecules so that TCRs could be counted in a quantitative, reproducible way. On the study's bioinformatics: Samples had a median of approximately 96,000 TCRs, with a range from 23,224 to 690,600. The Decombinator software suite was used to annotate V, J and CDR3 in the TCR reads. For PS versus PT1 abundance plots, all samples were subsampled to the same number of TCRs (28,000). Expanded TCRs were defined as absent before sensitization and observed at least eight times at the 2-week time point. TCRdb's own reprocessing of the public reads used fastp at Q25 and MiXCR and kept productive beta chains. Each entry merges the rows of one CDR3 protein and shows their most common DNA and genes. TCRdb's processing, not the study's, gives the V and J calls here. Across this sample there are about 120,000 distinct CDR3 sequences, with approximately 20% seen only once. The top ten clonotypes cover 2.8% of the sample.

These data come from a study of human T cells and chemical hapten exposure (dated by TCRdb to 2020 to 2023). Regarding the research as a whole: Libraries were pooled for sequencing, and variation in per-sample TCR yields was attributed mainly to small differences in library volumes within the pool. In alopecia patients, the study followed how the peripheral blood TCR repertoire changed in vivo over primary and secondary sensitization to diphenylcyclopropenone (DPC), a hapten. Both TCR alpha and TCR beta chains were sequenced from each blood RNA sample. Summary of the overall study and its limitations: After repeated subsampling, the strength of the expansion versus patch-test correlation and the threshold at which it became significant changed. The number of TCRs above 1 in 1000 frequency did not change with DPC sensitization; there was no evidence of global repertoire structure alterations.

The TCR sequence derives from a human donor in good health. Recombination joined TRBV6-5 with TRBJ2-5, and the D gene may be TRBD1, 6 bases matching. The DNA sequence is TGTGCCAGCAGCAGACAGGACCATCAAGAGACCCAGTACTTC. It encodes CASSRQDHQETQYF.